This TCR beta chain was obtained from a study of CD8+ T cells in alopecia areata. This clone came up a few times. The antigen remains undetermined. Documented treatment: oral pan-JAK inhibitor, 5-10 mg twice daily. Cell sorting on a FACSAria was used to separate CD4+ and CD8+ T cells from the PBMCs. cDNA serving as the sequencing template came from extracted, reverse transcribed RNA. Profiled with immunoSEQ multiplex PCR; TCRdb holds only in-frame clones, not every one. The sample lists 270,000 or so clones, 58% occurring once. J gave up 6 bases and V 2 bases, and 8 bases lay outside the gene matches. The CDR3 totals 16 residues. Germline V gene lookup returns CDR1 SEHNR and CDR2 FQNEAQ (reference sequence). Findings and limits, study-wide: Patients displayed less clarity in TCR sharing than mice, a finding possibly related to HLA. Tofacitinib significantly brought down scalp clonality and expanded CD8+ clones among top 100. Since there was just one nonresponder, nobody can yet say how baseline CD8+ expansion ties to response.

This chain links TRBV7-9 with TRBJ2-4, with 9 nucleotides matching TRBD1. The sequencing used CD4+ T cells sorted from blood, collected at week 24, from a patient treated with tofacitinib. The sequence derives from a human donor with alopecia areata. CDR3 bases: TGTGCCAGCAGCTTACCTACACAGGGGGCGGGAAACATTCAGTACTTC. Its translation: CASSLPTQGAGNIQYF. The full variable domain, with the rest looked up from reference TRBV7-9 and TRBJ2-4, is DTGVSQNPRHKITKRGQNVTFRCDPISEHNRLYWYRQTLGQGPEFLTYFQNEAQLEKSRLLSDRFSAERPKGSFSTLEIQRTEQGDSAMYLCASSLPTQGAGNIQYFGAGTRLSVL.